This T cell receptor (beta chain) was identified during a study of identical twins. As concerns this clonotype: The antigen remains unidentified.

CDR1 is SEHNR, CDR2 FQNEAQ, per germline (reference sequence). CDR3 length: 16 residues. V lost 2 bases to trimming and J lost 8 bases; unmatched junction nucleotides: 10. TCRdb ran MiXCR on the 5' RACE reads and lists one entry per CDR3 protein. The data contain roughly 1,500,000 distinct CDR3 sequences, roughly 35% of them seen just once; the ten biggest clones take up approximately 0.25%. Findings and limits, study-wide: Out-of-frame sharing of TCR alpha in monozygotic twins was underestimated by models.

Sequenced sample: cord blood. This sequence was found in a newborn girl in good health. The rearrangement links TRBV7-9 to TRBJ1-4; 8 bases are shared with TRBD1. The CDR3 coding sequence is TGTGCCAGCAGCTTACTCCGAGACAGGGGAGGGGAAAAACTGTTTTTT. It codes for CASSLLRDRGGEKLFF.